Sequencing of this T cell receptor beta chain was carried out in a study of T cell repertoires in cytomegalovirus infection. The V end lost 2 bases, the J end lost 5 bases, and 16 bases lay between the germline ends. The CDR3 extends over 15 amino acids. From germline, CDR1 is MDHEN and CDR2 SYDVKM. TCRdb processed the reads anew with MiXCR; each CDR3 protein has one entry. Among approximately 150,000 distinct CDR3 sequences, under 20% were seen once, and the ten largest hold about 19%. This clonotype was counted a few times. The sequence derives from a human donor in good health (CMV status not recorded). Some clones in this sample may be carry-over from other donors' samples. Sequencing was done on a sample of CD8+ T cells from PBMCs. The gene calls are TRBV28 and TRBJ2-7; possibly TRBD1 for D (6 bases). The CDR3 bases are TGTGCCAGCAGTTTAAGGGGTACAGGGCGGGACGAGCAGTACTTC. The encoded protein is CASSLRGTGRDEQYF.